Shown below are 6 T cell receptor beta chains from a single sample sequenced in a study of response to subunit inactivated influenza vaccine. MiXCR, applied by TCRdb to the RT-PCR reads, yields one record per CDR3 protein. The sample lists some 540,000 distinct CDR3 sequences; 20% to 25% were seen once. These data were also filed under a second study, of T cells expressing NK-cell markers. That work states: A 5'RACE template switching approach incorporating UMIs was used to make TCR beta cDNA.

Sequenced here: CD4+ T cells sorted from PBMCs, sampled about 12 days after vaccination. Receptors originate from a man in his fifties or sixties who received an inactivated influenza vaccine.

This chain links TRBV2 with TRBJ1-6; maybe TRBD1 (5 bases). There are 15 residues in the CDR3. Germline V gene lookup returns CDR1 SNHLY and CDR2 FYNNEI. V lost 6 bases and J lost 9, with 18 bases in between. The CDR3 DNA reads as TGTGCCAGCAGGGGGACGGAGGCCCGGAGTTCACCCCTCCACTTT. Protein: CASRGTEARSSPLHF.

In its sample, this clonotype was seen a few times. This chain joins TRBV7-2 and TRBJ2-3, with D unclear. In germline, CDR1 is SGHTA, CDR2 FQGNSA. V was trimmed by 5 bases and J by 1 base, leaving 13 bases between them. The CDR3 spans 15 residues. DNA of the CDR3: TGTGCCAGCAGCCCGGCGCCCTATGGCACAGATACGCAGTATTTT. It yields the protein CASSPAPYGTDTQYF.

This clonotype is a singleton in its sample. The chain has TRBV5-1 and TRBJ2-5; D gene ambiguous. The germline V and J ends were trimmed by 4 bases and 5 bases, with 12 bases remaining between them. The germline V gene has CDR1 SGHRS and CDR2 YFSETQ. The CDR3 is 13 amino acids. Here the CDR3 reads CASSPFGPETQYF. DNA for the CDR3: TGCGCCAGCAGCCCCTTCGGCCCCGAGACCCAGTACTTC.

This chain links TRBV21-1 with TRBJ2-7; no check of the table's D call, TRBD2, against the DNA was made. TRBV21-1 is a listed pseudogene. The CDR3 totals 19 residues. CDR3 loop: CASSKERRLAGGPKDEQYF. The CDR3 nucleotides are TGTGCCAGCAGCAAAGAACGAAGACTAGCGGGGGGGCCTAAGGACGAGCAGTACTTC.

This clonotype has only a few counts. The chain has TRBV9 and TRBJ2-7; no clear D. V was pared by 3 bases and J by 2 bases, with 12 bases between. The CDR3 contains 14 residues. Germline CDR1 SGDLS, CDR2 YYNGEE. The CDR3 DNA reads TGTGCCAGCAGCGCGACTTTTTCCCCCTACGAGCAGTACTTC. Translating gives CASSATFSPYEQYF.

This clonotype has a handful of counts. The CDR3 sequence: CAITSTTGGGYNEQFF. As DNA, the CDR3 is TGTGCCATCACCTCTACGACAGGGGGCGGGTACAATGAGCAGTTCTTC. The chain carries TRBV10-3 and TRBJ2-1; 10 bases are a match to TRBD1. Germline loops: CDR1 ENHRY, CDR2 SYGVKD. With V trimmed by 7 bases and J by 4 bases, 10 bases remained unmatched. The CDR3 loop spans 16 amino acids.